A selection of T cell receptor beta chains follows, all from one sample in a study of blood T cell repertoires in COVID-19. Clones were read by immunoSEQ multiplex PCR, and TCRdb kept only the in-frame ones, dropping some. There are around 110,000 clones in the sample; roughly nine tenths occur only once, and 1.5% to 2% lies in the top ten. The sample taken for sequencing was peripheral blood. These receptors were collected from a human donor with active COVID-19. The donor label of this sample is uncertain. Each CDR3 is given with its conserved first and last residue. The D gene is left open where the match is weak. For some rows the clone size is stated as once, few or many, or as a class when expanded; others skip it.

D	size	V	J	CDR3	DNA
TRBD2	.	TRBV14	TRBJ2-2	CASSQWARSSGSFNTGELFF	TGTGCCAGCAGCCAATGGGCCCGATCTAGCGGATCTTTTAACACCGGGGAGCTGTTTTTT
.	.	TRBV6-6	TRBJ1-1	CASSDGGLNTEAFF	TGTGCCAGCAGTGACGGGGGTTTGAACACTGAAGCTTTCTTT
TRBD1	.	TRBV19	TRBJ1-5	CASRGATNQPQHF	TGTGCCAGCAGGGGGGCGACCAATCAGCCCCAGCATTTT
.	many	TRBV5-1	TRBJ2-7	CASSFGTSASYEQYF	TGCGCCAGCAGCTTCGGGACTTCTGCTTCCTACGAGCAGTACTTC
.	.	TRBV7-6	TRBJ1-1	CASSPLTEAFF	TGTGCCAGCAGCCCCCTCACTGAAGCTTTCTTT
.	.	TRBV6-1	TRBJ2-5	CASSGNDGLAAQETQYF	TGTGCCAGCAGTGGGAATGATGGGCTAGCTGCGCAAGAGACCCAGTACTTC
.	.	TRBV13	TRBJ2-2	CASSLAGAGQGELFF	TGTGCCAGCAGTCTTGCGGGAGCCGGACAGGGGGAGCTGTTTTTT
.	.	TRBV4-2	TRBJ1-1	CASSSQGRVSGVYTEAFF	TGTGCCAGCAGCTCTCAAGGCCGGGTTTCTGGCGTTTACACTGAAGCTTTCTTT
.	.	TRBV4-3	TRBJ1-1	CASSQKVSVNTEAFF	TGCGCCAGCAGCCAAAAAGTATCAGTGAACACTGAAGCTTTCTTT
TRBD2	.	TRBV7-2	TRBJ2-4	CASSSGLAGGLLPNF	TGTGCCAGCAGCTCGGGACTAGCGGGGGGGCTCTTGCCGAACTTC
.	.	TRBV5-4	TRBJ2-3	CASSPRGGGGTDTQYF	TGTGCCAGCAGCCCAAGAGGGGGGGGCGGCACAGATACGCAGTATTTT
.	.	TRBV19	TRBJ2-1	CASSRVRSGAYNEQFF	TGTGCCAGTAGTAGAGTCCGTTCGGGGGCCTACAATGAGCAGTTCTTC
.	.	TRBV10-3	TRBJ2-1	CAISESGAPNNEQFF	TGTGCCATCAGTGAGTCGGGGGCGCCGAACAATGAGCAGTTCTTC
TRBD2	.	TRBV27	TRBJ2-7	CASSPSGVSSYEQYF	TGTGCCAGCAGCCCTAGCGGGGTTAGCTCCTACGAGCAGTACTTC
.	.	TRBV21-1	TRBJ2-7	CASSKGPAASGRTYEQYF	TGTGCCAGCAGCAAAGGCCCCGCGGCTAGCGGGAGAACTTACGAGCAGTACTTC
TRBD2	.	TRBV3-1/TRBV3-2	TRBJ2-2	CASSPRGALNTGELFF	TGTGCCAGCAGCCCGCGGGGGGCGTTAAACACCGGGGAGCTGTTTTTT
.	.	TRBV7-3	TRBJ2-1	CASSLGGGEQFF	TGTGCCAGCAGCCTGGGAGGGGGTGAGCAGTTCTTC
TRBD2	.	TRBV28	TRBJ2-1	CASRGAGGIYNEQFF	TGTGCCAGCAGGGGAGCGGGGGGGATCTACAATGAGCAGTTCTTC
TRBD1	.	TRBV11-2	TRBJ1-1	CASSLDPGQSFTEAFF	TGTGCCAGCAGCTTAGATCCGGGACAGTCGTTCACTGAAGCTTTCTTT
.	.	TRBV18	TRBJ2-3	CASSRTGLASGGDTQYF	TGTGCCAGCTCACGGACGGGCCTAGCCTCGGGGGGCGATACGCAGTATTTT
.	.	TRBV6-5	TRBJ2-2	CASSYSPRAGTGELFF	TGTGCCAGCAGTTACAGCCCGCGTGCAGGTACCGGGGAGCTGTTTTTT
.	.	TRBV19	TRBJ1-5	CASSMSGSQPQHF	TGTGCCAGTAGTATGAGCGGGTCTCAGCCCCAGCATTTT
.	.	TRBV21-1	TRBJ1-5	CASTDRDGSNQPQHF	TGTGCCAGCACAGACAGGGACGGTAGCAATCAGCCCCAGCATTTT
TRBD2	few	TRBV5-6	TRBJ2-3	CASSWQGLAGSGDTQYF	TGTGCCAGCAGCTGGCAGGGTCTAGCGGGGAGCGGGGATACGCAGTATTTT
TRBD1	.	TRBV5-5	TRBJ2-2	CASSLFDRAVFLGTGELFF	TGTGCCAGCAGCTTGTTCGACAGGGCCGTATTCCTGGGCACCGGGGAGCTGTTTTTT
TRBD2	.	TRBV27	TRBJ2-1	CATLAGGNEQFF	TGTGCCACCCTAGCGGGGGGTAATGAGCAGTTCTTC
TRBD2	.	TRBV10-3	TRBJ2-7	CAISESPVAGGLVDEQYF	TGTGCCATCAGTGAGTCACCTGTAGCGGGGGGGCTTGTGGACGAGCAGTACTTC
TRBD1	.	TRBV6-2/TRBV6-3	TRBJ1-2	CASSLTQGASNYGYTF	TGTGCCAGCAGTTTGACGCAGGGGGCTTCTAACTATGGCTACACCTTC
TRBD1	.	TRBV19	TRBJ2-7	CASRSGTASYEQYF	TGTGCCAGTAGGTCCGGGACAGCCTCCTACGAGCAGTACTTC
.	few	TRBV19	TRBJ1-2	CASSRIGTDGYTF	TGTGCCAGTAGTAGGATCGGGACTGATGGCTACACCTTC
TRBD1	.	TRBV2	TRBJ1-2	CASRMTGVGGLSDGYTF	TGTGCCAGCAGGATGACAGGGGTTGGCGGGTTAAGTGATGGCTACACCTTC
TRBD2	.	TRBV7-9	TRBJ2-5	CASSSAGTRFPSNQETQYF	TGTGCCAGCAGCTCGGCCGGGACTAGATTCCCTAGCAACCAAGAGACCCAGTACTTC
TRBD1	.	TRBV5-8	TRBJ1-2	CASSLVDRVGYGYTF	TGTGCCAGCAGCTTGGTCGACAGGGTAGGCTATGGCTACACCTTC
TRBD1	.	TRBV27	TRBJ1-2	CASGSGTGGSGGYTF	TGTGCCAGCGGGTCCGGGACAGGGGGATCTGGAGGCTACACCTTC
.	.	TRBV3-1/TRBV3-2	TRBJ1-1	CASSQDIGEAFF	TGTGCCAGCAGCCAAGATATCGGTGAAGCTTTCTTT
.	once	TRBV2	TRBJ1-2	CASKLLLYGYTF	TGTGCCAGCAAGCTACTGCTGTATGGCTACACCTTC
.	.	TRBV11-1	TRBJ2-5	CANPGPRGGGETQYF	TGTGCCAACCCGGGACCACGGGGAGGAGGAGAGACCCAGTACTTC
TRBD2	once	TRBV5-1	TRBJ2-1	CASSPGLAGGTYNEQFF	TGCGCCAGCAGCCCGGGACTAGCGGGGGGTACCTACAATGAGCAGTTCTTC
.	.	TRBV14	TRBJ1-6	CASSQAWTDNSPLHF	TGTGCCAGCAGCCAAGCATGGACAGATAATTCACCCCTCCACTTT
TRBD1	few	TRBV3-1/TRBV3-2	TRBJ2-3	CASSQAGTGYTDTQYF	TGTGCCAGCAGCCAAGCCGGGACAGGCTACACAGATACGCAGTATTTT
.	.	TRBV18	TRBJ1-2	CASSPAGVYGYTF	TGTGCCAGCTCACCGGCGGGAGTCTATGGCTACACCTTC